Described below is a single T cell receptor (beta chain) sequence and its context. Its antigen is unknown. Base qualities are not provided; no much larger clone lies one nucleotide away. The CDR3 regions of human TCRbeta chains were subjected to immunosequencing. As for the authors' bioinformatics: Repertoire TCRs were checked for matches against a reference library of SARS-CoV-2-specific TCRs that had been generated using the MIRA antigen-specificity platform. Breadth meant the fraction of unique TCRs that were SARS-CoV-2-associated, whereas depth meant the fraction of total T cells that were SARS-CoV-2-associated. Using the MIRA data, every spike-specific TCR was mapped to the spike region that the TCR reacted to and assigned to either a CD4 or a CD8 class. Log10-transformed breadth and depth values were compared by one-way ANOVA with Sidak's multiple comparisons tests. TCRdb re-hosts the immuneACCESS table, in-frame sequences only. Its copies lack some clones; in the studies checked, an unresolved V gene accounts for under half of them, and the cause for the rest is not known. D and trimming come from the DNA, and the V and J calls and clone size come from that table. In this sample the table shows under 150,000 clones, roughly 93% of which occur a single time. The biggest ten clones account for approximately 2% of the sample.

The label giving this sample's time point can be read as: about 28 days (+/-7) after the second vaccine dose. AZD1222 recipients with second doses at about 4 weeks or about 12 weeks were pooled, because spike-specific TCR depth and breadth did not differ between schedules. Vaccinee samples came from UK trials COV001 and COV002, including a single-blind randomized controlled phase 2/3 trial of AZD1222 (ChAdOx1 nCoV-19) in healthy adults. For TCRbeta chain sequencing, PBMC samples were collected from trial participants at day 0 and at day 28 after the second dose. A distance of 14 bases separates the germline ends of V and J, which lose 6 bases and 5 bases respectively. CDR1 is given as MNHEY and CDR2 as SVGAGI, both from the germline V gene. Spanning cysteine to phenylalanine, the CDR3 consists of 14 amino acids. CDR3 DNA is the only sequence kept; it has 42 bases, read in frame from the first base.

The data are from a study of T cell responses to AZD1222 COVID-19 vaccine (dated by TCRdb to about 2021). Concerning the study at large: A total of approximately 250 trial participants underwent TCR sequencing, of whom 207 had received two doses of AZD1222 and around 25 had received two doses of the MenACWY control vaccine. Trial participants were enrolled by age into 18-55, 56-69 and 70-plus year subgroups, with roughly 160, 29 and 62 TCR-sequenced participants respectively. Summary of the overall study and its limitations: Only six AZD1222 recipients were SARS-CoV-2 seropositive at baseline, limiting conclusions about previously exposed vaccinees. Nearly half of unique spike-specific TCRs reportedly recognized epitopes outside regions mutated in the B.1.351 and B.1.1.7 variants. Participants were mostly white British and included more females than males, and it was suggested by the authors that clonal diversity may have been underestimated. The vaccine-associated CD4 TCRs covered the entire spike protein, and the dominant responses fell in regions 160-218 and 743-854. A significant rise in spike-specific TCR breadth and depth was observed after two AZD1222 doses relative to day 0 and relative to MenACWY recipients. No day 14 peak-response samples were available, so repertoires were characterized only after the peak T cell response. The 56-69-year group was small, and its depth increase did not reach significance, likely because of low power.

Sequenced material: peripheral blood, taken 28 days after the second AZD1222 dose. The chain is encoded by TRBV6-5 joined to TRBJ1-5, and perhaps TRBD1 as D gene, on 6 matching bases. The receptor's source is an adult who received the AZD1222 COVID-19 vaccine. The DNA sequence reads TGTGCCAGCAGCCTAGACAGGCCATATCAGCCCCAGCATTTT. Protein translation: CASSLDRPYQPQHF.